The subject of this entry is one T cell receptor beta chain. The same CDR3 can be traced to other DNA sequences in this sample. These data come from a study of control samples from healthy donors and cancer patients. Assay: immunoSEQ multiplex PCR; the TCRdb copy retains only in-frame clones and omits some. The sample has under 200,000 clones, almost 90% seen once. The clonotype was recovered from a woman younger than 45 in good health. Sequenced input: blood.

The CDR3 here is CASSVGSPGGPADTQYF. The CDR3 DNA reads as TGTGCCAGCAGCGTAGGATCCCCAGGGGGGCCGGCAGATACGCAGTATTTT. The rearrangement links TRBV9 to TRBJ2-3; tentatively, D is TRBD1 (7 bases). The CDR3 is made up of 17 amino acids. Trimming took off 0 bases at V and 4 bases at J, with 18 bases between the two ends. CDR1 is SGDLS, CDR2 YYNGEE, per germline.